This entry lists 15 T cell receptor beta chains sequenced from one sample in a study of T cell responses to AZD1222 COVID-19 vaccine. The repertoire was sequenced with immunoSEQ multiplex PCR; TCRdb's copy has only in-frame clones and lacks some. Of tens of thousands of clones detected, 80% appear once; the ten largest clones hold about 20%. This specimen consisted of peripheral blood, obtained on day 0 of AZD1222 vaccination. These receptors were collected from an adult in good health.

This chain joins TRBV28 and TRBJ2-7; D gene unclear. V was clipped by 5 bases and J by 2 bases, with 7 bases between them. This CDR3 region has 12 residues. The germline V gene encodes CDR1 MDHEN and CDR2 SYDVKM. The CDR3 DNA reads TGTGCCAGCAGTCCCTTAACCTACGAGCAGTACTTC. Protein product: CASSPLTYEQYF.

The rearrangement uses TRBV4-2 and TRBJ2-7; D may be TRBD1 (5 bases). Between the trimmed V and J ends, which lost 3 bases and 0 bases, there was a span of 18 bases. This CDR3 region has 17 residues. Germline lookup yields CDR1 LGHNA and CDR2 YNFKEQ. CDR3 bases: TGTGCCAGCAGCCACCTTGGTCAGGGCAAGAGCTCCTACGAGCAGTACTTC. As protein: CASSHLGQGKSSYEQYF.

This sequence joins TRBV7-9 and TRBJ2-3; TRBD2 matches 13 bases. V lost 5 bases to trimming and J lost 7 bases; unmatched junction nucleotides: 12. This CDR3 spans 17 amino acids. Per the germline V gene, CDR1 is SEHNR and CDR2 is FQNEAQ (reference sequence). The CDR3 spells CASSMTSGGPSLNTQYF. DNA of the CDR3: TGTGCCAGCAGCATGACTAGCGGGGGGCCATCCCTGAATACGCAGTATTTT.

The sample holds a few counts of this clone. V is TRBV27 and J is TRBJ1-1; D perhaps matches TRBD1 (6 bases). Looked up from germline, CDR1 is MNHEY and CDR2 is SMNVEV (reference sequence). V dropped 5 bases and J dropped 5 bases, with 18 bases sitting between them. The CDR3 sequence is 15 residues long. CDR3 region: CASSPLQGGWTEAFF. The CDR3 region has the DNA TGTGCCAGCAGTCCACTCCAAGGGGGTTGGACTGAAGCTTTCTTT.

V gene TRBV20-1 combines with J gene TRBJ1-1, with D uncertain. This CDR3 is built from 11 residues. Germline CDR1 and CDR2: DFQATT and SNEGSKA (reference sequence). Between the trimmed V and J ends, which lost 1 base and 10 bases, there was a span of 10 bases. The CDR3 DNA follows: TGCAGTGCTAGAGGGGCTCCTGCAGCTTTCTTT. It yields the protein CSARGAPAAFF.

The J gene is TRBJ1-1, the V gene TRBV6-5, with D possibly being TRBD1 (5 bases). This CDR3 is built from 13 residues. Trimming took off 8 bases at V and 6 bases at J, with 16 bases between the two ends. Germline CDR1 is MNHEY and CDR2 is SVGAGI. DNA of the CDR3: TGTGCCAGCGGATGGGACCCGGACTCTGAAGCTTTCTTT. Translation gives CASGWDPDSEAFF.

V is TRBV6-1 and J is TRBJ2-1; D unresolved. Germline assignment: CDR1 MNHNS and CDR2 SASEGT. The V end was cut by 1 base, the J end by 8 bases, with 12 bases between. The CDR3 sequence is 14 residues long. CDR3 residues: CASSEGVGVDEQFF. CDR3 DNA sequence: TGTGCCAGCAGTGAAGGGGTGGGCGTCGATGAGCAGTTCTTC.

Here the CDR3 DNA reads TGCGCCAGCAGCCAAGACCACCCCGGGACAGGGTCCTACGAGCAGTACTTC. It is translated as CASSQDHPGTGSYEQYF. The chain links TRBV4-1 to TRBJ2-7, with 9 positions matching TRBD1. The length of the CDR3 is 17 residues. V lost 0 bases to trimming and J lost 1 base; unmatched junction nucleotides: 7. Germline CDR1 MGHRA, CDR2 YSYEKL.

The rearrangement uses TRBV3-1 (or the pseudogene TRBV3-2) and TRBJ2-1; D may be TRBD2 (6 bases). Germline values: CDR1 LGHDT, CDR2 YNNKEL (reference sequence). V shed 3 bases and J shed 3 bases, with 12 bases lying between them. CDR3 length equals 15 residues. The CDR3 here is CASSQEGLLYNEQFF. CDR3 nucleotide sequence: TGTGCCAGCAGCCAGGAGGGACTCCTCTACAATGAGCAGTTCTTC.

The CDR3 DNA follows: TGTGCCAGTTACAGGAGCTCTGGAAACACCATATATTTT. Residues: CASYRSSGNTIYF. This chain joins TRBV19 and TRBJ1-3; a weak D match, TRBD1 (5 bases). Trimming pared 8 bases from V and 0 bases from J, leaving 8 bases between. CDR1 and CDR2 from the germline V gene are LNHDA and SQIVND (reference sequence). The CDR3 runs to 13 residues.

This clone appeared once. The CDR3 protein is CASEFRKNTEAFF. CDR3 coding DNA: TGTGCCAGTGAATTCCGGAAGAACACTGAAGCTTTCTTT. The J gene is TRBJ1-1, the V gene TRBV2; D is unresolved. This CDR3 is built from 13 residues. V was pared by 9 bases and J by 1 base, with 12 bases between. Germline lookup yields CDR1 SNHLY and CDR2 FYNNEI.

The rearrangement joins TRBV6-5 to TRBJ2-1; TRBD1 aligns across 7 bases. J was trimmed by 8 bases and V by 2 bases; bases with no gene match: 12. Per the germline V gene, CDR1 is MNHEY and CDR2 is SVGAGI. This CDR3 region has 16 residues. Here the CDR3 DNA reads TGTGCCAGCAGTTACGATAACAGGGGAAGTATCCATGAGCAGTTCTTC. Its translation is CASSYDNRGSIHEQFF.

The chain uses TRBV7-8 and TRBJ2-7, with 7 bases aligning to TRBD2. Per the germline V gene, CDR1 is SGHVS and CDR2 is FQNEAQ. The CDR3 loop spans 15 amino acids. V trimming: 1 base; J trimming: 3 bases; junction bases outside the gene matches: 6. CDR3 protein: CASSLGGSGLYEQYF. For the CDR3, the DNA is TGTGCCAGCAGCTTAGGAGGTAGCGGGCTCTACGAGCAGTACTTC.

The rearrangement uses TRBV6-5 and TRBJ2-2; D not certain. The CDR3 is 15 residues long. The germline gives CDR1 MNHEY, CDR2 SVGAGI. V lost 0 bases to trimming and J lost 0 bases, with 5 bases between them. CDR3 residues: CASSYSPSNTGELFF. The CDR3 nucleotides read TGTGCCAGCAGTTACTCCCCGTCGAACACCGGGGAGCTGTTTTTT.

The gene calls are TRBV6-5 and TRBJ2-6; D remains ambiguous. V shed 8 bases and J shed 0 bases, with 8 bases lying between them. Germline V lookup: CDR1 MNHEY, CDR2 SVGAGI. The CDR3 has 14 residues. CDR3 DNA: TGTGCCAGCTCCCGGTTCTCTGGGGCCAACGTCCTGACTTTC. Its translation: CASSRFSGANVLTF.